This T cell receptor (beta chain) is drawn from a study of cytomegalovirus exposure and HLA in healthy donors. About the study: In a later analysis, the 130 or so validation repertoires were reported to have used the same platform as the 600 to 700 first-cohort repertoires. Study-wide results and limits: Cytomegalovirus status was reportedly diagnosed by the classifier with high specificity and sensitivity. Cytomegalovirus-associated status was assigned to around 160 TCR beta chains.

The CDR3 loop spans 15 amino acids. Trimming took 8 bases from V and 0 from J; bases not matched to a gene: 7. Germline V lookup: CDR1 MDHEN, CDR2 SYDVKM. Separate from the roughly 710-subject first cohort, the 120-subject validation cohort was the one that the donors belonged to. With respect to this clone: Its antigen is undetermined.

Assay: immunoSEQ multiplex PCR; the TCRdb copy retains only in-frame clones and omits some. Among about 120,000 clones listed, 85% to 90% were seen once. The TCR originated in a woman between 18 and 29 years old in good health and CMV-seronegative. This sequence joins TRBV28 and TRBJ1-3, with 7 bases identical to TRBD1. The sample taken for sequencing was PBMCs. Here the CDR3 DNA reads TGTGCCAGCGCAGAGGGGGCCTTCTCTGGAAACACCATATATTTT. Translated: CASAEGAFSGNTIYF.